This T cell receptor beta chain was sequenced in a study of cytomegalovirus exposure and HLA in healthy donors. V lost 8 bases and J 8 bases, leaving 15 bases between the germline ends. CDR3 length equals 12 residues. Germline lookup yields CDR1 LNHDA and CDR2 SQIVND (reference sequence). In the PCR, 60 Vbeta and 13 Jbeta primers were used. Clones were sequenced by immunoSEQ multiplex PCR, and TCRdb holds only the in-frame ones, with some missing. The data hold roughly 100,000 clones, with around 70% observed a single time. The origin of this receptor is a man between 35 and 55 years old in good health and CMV-seronegative. Sequencing was done on a sample of PBMCs. J is TRBJ1-2 and V is TRBV19; no reliable D call. The CDR3 sequence: CASAEAVGGYTF. The CDR3 bases are TGTGCCAGTGCTGAGGCAGTTGGCGGCTACACCTTC. Drawing the rest from reference TRBV19 and TRBJ1-2, the complete variable domain is DGGITQSPKYLFRKEGQNVTLSCEQNLNHDAMYWYRQDPGQGLRLIYYSQIVNDFQKGDIAEGYSVSREKKESFPLTVTSAQKNPTAFYLCASAEAVGGYTFGSGTRLTVV.